This TCR beta chain came from a study of glioma-infiltrating T cells. Whole-study results and caveats: Very few CDR3 sequences were shared between tissue and blood. Tissue-blood divergence was below expectation in non-neoplastic patients, above in gliomas.

As for this clonotype: Its antigen is currently unknown.

Trimming pared 5 bases from V and 5 bases from J, leaving 13 bases between. The CDR3 spans 13 residues. Germline V gene data show CDR1 as SGHAT and CDR2 as FQDESV (reference sequence). TCR alpha and beta CDR3 regions were amplified from RNA using iRepertoire nested multiplex PCR. One-step reverse transcription and amplification started from approximately 100-400 ng of tissue mRNA or PBMC total RNA. Each CDR3 protein gets one entry after TCRdb re-called the multiplex PCR reads with MiXCR. In the table there are about 190,000 distinct CDR3 sequences, about 32% of which are singletons. This TCR derives from a human donor with low-grade glioma or glioblastoma, undergoing nonglioma brain surgery, or in good health (not recorded which). V is TRBV11-1 and J is TRBJ2-7; a weak D match, TRBD2 (6 bases). Sequenced sample: glioma tissue, nonneoplastic brain tissue, or PBMCs (not recorded which). The CDR3 protein is CASSLPGLNEQYF. DNA of the CDR3: TGTGCCAGCAGCCTCCCGGGACTTAACGAGCAGTACTTC.